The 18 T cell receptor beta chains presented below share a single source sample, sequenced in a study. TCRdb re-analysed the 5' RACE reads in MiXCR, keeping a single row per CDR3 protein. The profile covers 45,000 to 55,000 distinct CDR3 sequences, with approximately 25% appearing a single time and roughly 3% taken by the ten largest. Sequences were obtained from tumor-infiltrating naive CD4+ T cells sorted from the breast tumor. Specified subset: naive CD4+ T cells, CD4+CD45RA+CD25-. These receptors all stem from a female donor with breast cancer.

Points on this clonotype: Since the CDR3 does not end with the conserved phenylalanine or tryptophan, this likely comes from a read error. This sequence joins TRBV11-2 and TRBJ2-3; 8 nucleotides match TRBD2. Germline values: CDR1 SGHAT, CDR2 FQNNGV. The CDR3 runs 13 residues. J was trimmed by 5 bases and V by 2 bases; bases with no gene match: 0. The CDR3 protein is CASSLLAGDTQYL. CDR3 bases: TGTGCCAGCAGCTTACTAGCGGGAGATACGCAGTATTTA.

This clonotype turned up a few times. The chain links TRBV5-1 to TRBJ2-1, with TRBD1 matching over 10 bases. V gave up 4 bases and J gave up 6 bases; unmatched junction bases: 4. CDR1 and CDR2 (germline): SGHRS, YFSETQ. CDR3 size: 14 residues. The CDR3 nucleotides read TGCGCCAGCAGCCACGGGACAGGGGTCAATGAGCAGTTCTTC. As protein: CASSHGTGVNEQFF.

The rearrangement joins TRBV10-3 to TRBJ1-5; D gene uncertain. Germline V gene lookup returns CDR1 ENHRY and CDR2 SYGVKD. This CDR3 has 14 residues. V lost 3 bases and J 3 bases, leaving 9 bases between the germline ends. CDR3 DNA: TGTGCCATCAGTGAAGCAGCGGACAATCAGCCCCAGCATTTT. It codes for CAISEAADNQPQHF.

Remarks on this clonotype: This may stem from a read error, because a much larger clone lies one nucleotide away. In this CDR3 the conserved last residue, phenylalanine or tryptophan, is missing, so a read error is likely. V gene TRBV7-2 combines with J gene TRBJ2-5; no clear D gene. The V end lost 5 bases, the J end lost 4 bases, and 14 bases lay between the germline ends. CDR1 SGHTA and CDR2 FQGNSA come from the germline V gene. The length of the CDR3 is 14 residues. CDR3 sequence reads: CASSPGSTRETQYL. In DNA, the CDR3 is TGTGCCAGCAGCCCCGGGTCAACCAGAGAGACCCAGTACCTC.

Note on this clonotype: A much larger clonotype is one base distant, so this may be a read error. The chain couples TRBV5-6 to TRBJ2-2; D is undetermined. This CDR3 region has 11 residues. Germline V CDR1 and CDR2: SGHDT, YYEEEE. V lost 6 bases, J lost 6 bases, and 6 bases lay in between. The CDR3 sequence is CASNGPGELFF. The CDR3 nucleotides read TGTGCCAGCAACGGCCCCGGGGAGCTGTTTTTT.

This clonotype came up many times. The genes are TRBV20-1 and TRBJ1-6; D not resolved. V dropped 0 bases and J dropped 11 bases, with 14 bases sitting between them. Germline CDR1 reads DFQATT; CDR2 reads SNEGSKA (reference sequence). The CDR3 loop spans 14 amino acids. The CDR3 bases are TGCAGTGCTAGAGATGTAAAGGTTCAAGCACCCCTCCACTTT. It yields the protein CSARDVKVQAPLHF.

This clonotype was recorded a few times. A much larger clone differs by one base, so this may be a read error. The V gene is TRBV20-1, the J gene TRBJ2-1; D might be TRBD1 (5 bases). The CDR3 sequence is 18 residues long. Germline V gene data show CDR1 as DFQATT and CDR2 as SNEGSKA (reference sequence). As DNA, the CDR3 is TGCAGTGCTAGAGGGGTACCGCGCAGGGTCCCTCCTCGGCTTGAGCAGTGCTTC. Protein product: CSARGVPRRVPPRLEQCF.

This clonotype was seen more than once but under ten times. CDR3 in DNA: TGTGCCAGCACCCTAACGGGTCTCGATGGCTACACCTTC. Encoded protein: CASTLTGLDGYTF. The rearrangement joins TRBV3-1 to TRBJ1-2; D is undetermined. The length of the CDR3 is 13 residues. Germline lookup yields CDR1 LGHDT and CDR2 YNNKEL (reference sequence). V was shortened by 7 bases and J by 6 bases, with 15 bases between the two germline ends.

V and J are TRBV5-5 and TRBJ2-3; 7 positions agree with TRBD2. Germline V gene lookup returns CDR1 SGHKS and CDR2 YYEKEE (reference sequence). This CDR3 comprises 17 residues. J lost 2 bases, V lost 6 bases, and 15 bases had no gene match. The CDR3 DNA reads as TGTGCCAGCACTCTCTCCGGTAGCGGGCGACACACAGATACGCAGTATTTT. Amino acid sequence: CASTLSGSGRHTDTQYF.

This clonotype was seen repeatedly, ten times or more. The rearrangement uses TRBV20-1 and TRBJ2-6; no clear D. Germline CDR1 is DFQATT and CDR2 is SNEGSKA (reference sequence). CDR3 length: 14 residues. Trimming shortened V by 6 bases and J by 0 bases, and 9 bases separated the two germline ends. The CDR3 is CSAEQHSGANVLTF. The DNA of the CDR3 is TGCAGTGCCGAACAGCACTCTGGGGCCAACGTCCTGACTTTC.

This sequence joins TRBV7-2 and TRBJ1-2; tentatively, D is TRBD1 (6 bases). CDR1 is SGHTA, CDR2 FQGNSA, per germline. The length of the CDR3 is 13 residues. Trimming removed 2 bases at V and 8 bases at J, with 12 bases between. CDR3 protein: CASSLREGEGYTF. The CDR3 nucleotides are TGTGCCAGCAGCTTACGGGAGGGGGAAGGCTACACCTTC.

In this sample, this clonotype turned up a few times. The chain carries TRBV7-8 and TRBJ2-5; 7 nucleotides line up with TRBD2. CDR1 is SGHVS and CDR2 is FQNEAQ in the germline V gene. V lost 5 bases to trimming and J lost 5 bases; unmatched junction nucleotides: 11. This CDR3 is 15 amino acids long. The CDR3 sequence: CASSRGRAGSETQYF. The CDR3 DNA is TGTGCCAGCAGCCGTGGGAGAGCGGGAAGCGAGACCCAGTACTTC.

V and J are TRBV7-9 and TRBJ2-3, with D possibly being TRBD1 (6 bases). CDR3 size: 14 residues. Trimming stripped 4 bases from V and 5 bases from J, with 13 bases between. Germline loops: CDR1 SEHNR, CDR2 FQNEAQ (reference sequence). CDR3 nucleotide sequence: TGTGCCAGCAGCTCACAGGGTTTTGGAGATACGCAGTATTTT. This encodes CASSSQGFGDTQYF.

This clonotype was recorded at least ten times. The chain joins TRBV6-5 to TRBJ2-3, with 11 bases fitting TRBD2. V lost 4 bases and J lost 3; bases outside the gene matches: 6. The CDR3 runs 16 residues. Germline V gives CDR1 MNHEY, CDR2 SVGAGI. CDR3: CASSSGTSGTTDTQYF. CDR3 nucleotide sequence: TGTGCCAGCAGTTCCGGGACTAGCGGTACTACAGATACGCAGTATTTT.

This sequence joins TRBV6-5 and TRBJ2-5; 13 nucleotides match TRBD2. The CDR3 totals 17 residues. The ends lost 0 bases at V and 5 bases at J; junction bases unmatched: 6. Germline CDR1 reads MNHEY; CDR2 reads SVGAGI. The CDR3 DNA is TGTGCCAGCAGTTACTCGAGACTAGCGGGAGGCACCGAGACCCAGTACTTC. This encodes CASSYSRLAGGTETQYF.

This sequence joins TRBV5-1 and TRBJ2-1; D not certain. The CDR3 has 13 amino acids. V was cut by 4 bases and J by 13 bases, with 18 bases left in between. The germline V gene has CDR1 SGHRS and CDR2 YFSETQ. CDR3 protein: CASSPQDQTFQFF. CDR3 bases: TGCGCCAGCAGCCCTCAAGACCAAACCTTTCAGTTCTTC.

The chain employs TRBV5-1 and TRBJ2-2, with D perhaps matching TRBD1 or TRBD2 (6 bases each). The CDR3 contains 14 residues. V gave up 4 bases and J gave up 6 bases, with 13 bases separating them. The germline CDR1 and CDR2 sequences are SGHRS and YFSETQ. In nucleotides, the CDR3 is TGCGCCAGCAGCCCGAACGGGGGCTCCGGGGAGCTGTTTTTT. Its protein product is CASSPNGGSGELFF.

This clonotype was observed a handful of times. CDR3 in DNA: TGTGCCAGCAGTGGAAATACGGGACATTCTAGCTCCTACAATGAGCAGTTCTTC. This sequence encodes CASSGNTGHSSSYNEQFF. The chain uses TRBV2 and TRBJ2-1; tentative D call: TRBD1 (6 bases). This CDR3 has 18 residues. In germline, CDR1 is SNHLY, CDR2 FYNNEI. The V end lost 4 bases, the J end lost 0 bases, and 19 bases lay between the germline ends. Full variable domain (rest looked up from reference TRBV2 and TRBJ2-1): EPEVTQTPSHQVTQMGQEVILRCVPISNHLYFYWYRQILGQKVEFLVSFYNNEISEKSEIFDDQFSVERPDGSNFTLKIRSTKLEDSAMYFCASSGNTGHSSSYNEQFFGPGTRLTVL.